The T cell receptor beta chain under discussion was sequenced for a study of shared clonotypes between healthy human individuals (dated by TCRdb to about 2020). Turning to the overall study: The cohort included three men and a couple of women between 18 and 49 years of age. To estimate repertoire size and how much clonotype sharing occurs between individuals, the study deeply sequenced the blood TCR repertoires of five healthy adults. Libraries were prepared and TCR repertoires were sequenced by different laboratories using diverse techniques, in order to increase sequencing depth and limit assay-specific biases. Leukapheresis yielded between about 0.94 and 8.9 billion PBMCs per donor. Results and caveats for the whole study, not just this receptor: Only blood was sampled, and tissue TCR repertoires likely differ from those in blood. Pairwise subsampling led to the expectation that sequencing depth would affect the degree of clonotype sharing among donors. The small number of donors limited the genetic and exposure-history diversity represented.

About this clone: Its antigen specificity is not known. Base qualities are not at hand, and no much larger clone is one base apart.

Donors were healthy HIV-negative adults with no recently reported acute infections or vaccinations. Only Caucasian adults living in Nashville, Tennessee, USA were represented among the donors. In the unsorted samples, 85 million to 100 million PBMCs were counted, and genomic DNA was extracted using the QIAamp DNA Blood Mini kit. Blood was obtained by leukapheresis, after which PBMCs were separated by Ficoll-Histopaque density gradient centrifugation and cryopreserved in liquid nitrogen vapor phase. The germline V gene gives CDR1 as SGHNT and CDR2 as YENEEA. V was cut back by 4 bases and J by 2 bases, leaving a gap of 13 bases between them. There are 15 amino acids in the CDR3, from cysteine to phenylalanine inclusive. Only the CDR3 part of the read is kept: 45 bases, read in frame from the first base. Using the deep immunoSEQ assay, TCR CDR3 regions were amplified from genomic DNA by multiplex PCR. Extracted genomic DNA from each cell subset was distributed evenly across all wells of several immunoSEQ 96-well plates, and each plate was treated as a replicate. Each replicate PCR for unsorted PBMC received about 310 ng genomic DNA, equal to 30,000 to 35,000 T cell genomes. Ten immunoSEQ deep assay plates were used to sequence the unsorted PBMC genomic DNA. The purified libraries were quantified using a Qubit 3.0 fluorometer, sized with a Bioanalyzer 2100, and then quantified again using the KAPA Library Quantification kit. Every immunoSEQ 96-well plate was sequenced on a separate single-read 150-cycle Illumina NextSeq 550 flow cell. The authors processed their data as follows. The immunoSEQ output contained only junctional sequences without quality scores, so filtering could not match that applied to full-length reads. To assign V/J genes and CDR3, sequences were annotated against IMGT germline references using PyIR, a Python wrapper for IgBLAST v1.9. Reads were filtered out if the reads had weak V/J assignments (E-value above 1e-6), no CDR3, stop codons, out-of-frame junctions, or ambiguous translated residues. A V3J clonotype was defined by an identical inferred V gene, J gene, and CDR3 amino acid sequence. To compute the percentage overlap between repertoires, the number of shared unique clonotypes was divided by the size of the smaller repertoire. Repertoire richness was assessed with RTK rarefaction, the Chao1 estimator, and Recon v2.1 estimates of unobserved clonotypes. TCRdb holds this immuneACCESS table with in-frame rearrangements only. Some clones are missing; in checked studies, unresolved V genes explain under half, and the rest has no known cause. V and J calls and clone size come straight from that table; D and trimming were deduced from the DNA. The sample table lists hundreds of thousands of clones, about 80% of them with a count of one. The top ten constitute approximately 12% of the sample.

Sequenced material: PBMCs. This receptor chain uses TRBV11-3 and TRBJ2-3; no D gene call is confident. The source of this sequence is a woman in her forties in good health. Some clones in this sample may be carry-over from other donors' samples. This receptor has the CDR3 CASSSDGFTTDTQYF. In nucleotide form, the sequence is TGTGCCAGCAGCTCGGACGGATTCACCACAGATACGCAGTATTTT.